The TCR beta chain under discussion was sequenced for a study of CD8 T cells in ankylosing spondylitis. This clonotype was seen a few times. A much larger clone is a single base away; this may be a read error. One entry per CDR3 protein results from TCRdb running MiXCR on the 5' RACE reads. The sample contains 180,000 or so distinct CDR3 sequences, around a tenth of which appear only once. The V gene lost 5 bases and the J gene lost 2 bases, with 18 bases spanning the gap. The CDR3 spans 17 residues. The germline V gene has CDR1 MNHEY and CDR2 SMNVEV (reference sequence). V and J are TRBV27 and TRBJ1-4; D possibly corresponds to TRBD1 (6 bases). This TCR derives from a male donor with ankylosing spondylitis or in good health (not recorded which). Material: blood, either unsorted or a sorted T cell fraction (not recorded which). CDR3 amino acids: CASSEFSPGATNEKLFF. The CDR3 DNA is TGTGCCAGCAGTGAATTCTCCCCGGGGGCCACTAATGAAAAACTGTTTTTT.